Reported below is one T cell receptor (beta chain). Per the original methods: How many nucleated cells were present was estimated from reference gene primer amplification. Profiled with immunoSEQ multiplex PCR; TCRdb holds only in-frame clones, not every one. That table supplies the V and J calls and clone size; D and trimming were determined from the DNA. The table includes more than 200,000 clones, roughly 80% detected once. This entry belongs to a study of blood T cell repertoires in COVID-19. Turning to the study itself: The study drew acute and convalescent COVID-19 samples from the United States, Italy and Spain. PBMCs, B-cell-depleted T cells, or T cells provided the cDNA or gDNA that made up the material.

This receptor was taken from a man older than 75 with acute or convalescent COVID-19. Source material: peripheral blood.

The CDR3 coding sequence is TGTGCCAGCAGAATAGGAAAGGGGTATGAAGCTTTCTTT. Translating gives CASRIGKGYEAFF. The rearrangement uses TRBV3-1 (or the pseudogene TRBV3-2) and TRBJ1-1, with D perhaps matching TRBD1 (5 bases). From germline, CDR1 is LGHDT and CDR2 YNNKEL (reference sequence). Trimming took off 6 bases at V and 7 bases at J, with 15 bases between the two ends. This CDR3 spans 13 amino acids.